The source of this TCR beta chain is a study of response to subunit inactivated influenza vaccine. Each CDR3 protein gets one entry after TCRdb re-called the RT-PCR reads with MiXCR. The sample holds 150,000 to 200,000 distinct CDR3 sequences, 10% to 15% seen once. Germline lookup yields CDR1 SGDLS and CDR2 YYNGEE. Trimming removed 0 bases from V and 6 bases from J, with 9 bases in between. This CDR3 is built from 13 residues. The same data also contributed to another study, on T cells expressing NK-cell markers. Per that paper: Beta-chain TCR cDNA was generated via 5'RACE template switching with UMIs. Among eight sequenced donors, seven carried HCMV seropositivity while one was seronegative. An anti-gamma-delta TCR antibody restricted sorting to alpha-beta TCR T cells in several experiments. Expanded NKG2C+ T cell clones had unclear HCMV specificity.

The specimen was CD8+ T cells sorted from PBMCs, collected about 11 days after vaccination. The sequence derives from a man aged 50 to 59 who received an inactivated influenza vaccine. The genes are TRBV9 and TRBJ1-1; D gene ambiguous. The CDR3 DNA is TGTGCCAGCAGCGTAGGGGAGGAGGCTGAAGCTTTCTTT. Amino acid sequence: CASSVGEEAEAFF.